The clone carrying this TCR beta chain was seen a single time. Its antigen is undetermined. Profiled with immunoSEQ multiplex PCR; TCRdb holds only in-frame clones, not every one. The sample holds 110,000 to 150,000 clones; around 90% are singletons and the top ten take 1.7%. The CDR3 has 16 amino acids. With V trimmed by 5 bases and J by 5 bases, 12 bases remained unmatched. CDR1 MDHEN and CDR2 SYDVKM come from the germline V gene. This entry belongs to a study of T cell responses to AZD1222 COVID-19 vaccine. Study at large: Pooled together were second doses at about 4 or about 12 weeks.

Study-level findings and limits: Targets within unmutated variant regions were reportedly found for nearly half of spike-specific TCRs. Donors were largely white British and mainly female; clonal diversity was possibly underestimated. Just a handful of AZD1222 recipients tested seropositive at baseline.

This receptor was taken from an adult in good health. The specimen comprised peripheral blood, sampled on day 0 of AZD1222 vaccination. The chain uses TRBV28 and TRBJ2-1; TRBD2 matches 7 bases. The CDR3 nucleotides read TGTGCCAGCAGTCCTATAGCGGGTATGCCTAACAATGAGCAGTTCTTC. Translated: CASSPIAGMPNNEQFF.